The 20 T cell receptor beta chains listed next were all sequenced from one sample in a study of CD8+ T cells in alopecia areata. RNA was extracted and reverse transcribed into cDNA as the sequencing template. The method was immunoSEQ multiplex PCR; TCRdb's version includes in-frame clones alone and lacks a portion of them. Of about 42,000 clones in the sample, under 70% are singletons; the top ten hold roughly 22%. Indicated treatment: oral pan-JAK inhibitor, 5-10 mg twice daily. Here the sequenced sample was CD8+ T cells sorted from blood, taken at week 4, from a patient treated with tofacitinib. These receptors all stem from a human donor with alopecia areata.

A single count supports this clone. The rearrangement uses TRBV29-1 and TRBJ1-2; no clear D gene. The CDR3 has 12 residues. Germline V CDR1 and CDR2: SQVTM, ANQGSEA. Deletions cut 5 bases from V and 4 bases from J, with 11 bases between. The DNA for the CDR3 is TGCAGCGTTCCCGAGAGAGGCTATGGCTACACCTTC. Its protein product is CSVPERGYGYTF.

This sequence joins TRBV13 and TRBJ2-5, with D unresolved. V was pared by 0 bases and J by 2 bases, with 7 bases between. Germline CDR1 is PRHDT and CDR2 is FYEKMQ (reference sequence). This CDR3 has 14 amino acids. CDR3 coding DNA: TGTGCCAGCAGCTTAGGGGCAGCGCAAGAGACCCAGTACTTC. It is translated as CASSLGAAQETQYF.

V and J are TRBV2 and TRBJ2-7; D is perhaps TRBD2 (5 bases). The CDR3 contains 12 residues. The ends were cut back, 9 bases at V and 3 bases at J, with 12 bases in the middle. Germline V gives CDR1 SNHLY, CDR2 FYNNEI. The CDR3 protein is CARGPGGYEQYF. CDR3 nucleotides: TGTGCCAGGGGCCCCGGAGGCTACGAGCAGTACTTC.

The sample holds a few counts of this clone. The CDR3 ends on some other residue instead of the conserved phenylalanine or tryptophan, so this is likely a read error. The limits of the CDR3 on the DNA are not certain, so only TCRdb's listed CDR3 is given. This chain uses TRBV4-3 with TRBJ1-3. Ends included, the CDR3 has 8 residues. Germline loops: CDR1 LGHNA, CDR2 YSLEER. The CDR3 region is CASSQGRL.

This clone came up a few times. This chain connects TRBV29-1 to TRBJ1-2, with 8 nucleotides matching TRBD1. J lost 4 bases, V lost 1 base, and 11 bases had no gene match. The length of the CDR3 is 16 residues. The germline V gene encodes CDR1 SQVTM and CDR2 ANQGSEA. The CDR3 nucleotides are TGCAGCGTTGAAGGACAGGGGACCGCCCCGGGCTATGGCTACACCTTC. It codes for CSVEGQGTAPGYGYTF.

The sample holds a few counts of this clone. The chain is built from TRBV29-1 and TRBJ2-3; unclear D gene. The CDR3 loop spans 11 amino acids. Trimming left V 7 bases short and J 6 bases short, with 11 bases between. Germline V gives CDR1 SQVTM, CDR2 ANQGSEA. The CDR3 nucleotides read TGCAGCGCCGAGAGTAAGGATACGCAGTATTTT. Translating it yields CSAESKDTQYF.

The chain joins TRBV5-6 to TRBJ2-7, with 9 bases lining up with TRBD1. This CDR3 has 14 residues. Per germline, CDR1 SGHDT and CDR2 YYEEEE. The V segment lost 4 bases and the J segment 4 bases; nucleotides outside the gene matches: 6. DNA for the CDR3: TGTGCCAGCAGCACCCCGGGACAGGGATACGAGCAGTACTTC. Translated, it gives CASSTPGQGYEQYF.

This clone was seen a few times. The identical CDR3 is also encoded by other nucleotide sequences in the sample. V gene TRBV25-1 combines with J gene TRBJ2-7; D may be TRBD2 (6 bases). The germline CDR1 and CDR2 sequences are MGHDK and SYGVNS. Trimming took 6 bases from V and 4 from J, leaving 7 bases between them. This CDR3 is 11 amino acids long. The CDR3 spells CASREGYEQYF. CDR3 coding DNA: TGTGCCAGCAGGGAGGGTTACGAGCAGTACTTC.

This chain uses TRBV2 with TRBJ2-1; D is unresolved. The CDR3 sequence is 10 residues long. The ends were cut back, 5 bases at V and 6 bases at J, with 2 bases in the middle. The germline CDR1 and CDR2 sequences are SNHLY and FYNNEI. CDR3 DNA: TGTGCCAGCAGTATCAATGAGCAGTTCTTC. This gives the protein CASSINEQFF.

The chain employs TRBV27 and TRBJ2-5, with 10 bases that match TRBD2. J gave up 1 base and V 5 bases, and 7 bases lay outside the gene matches. Germline lookup yields CDR1 MNHEY and CDR2 SMNVEV (reference sequence). This CDR3 contains 16 residues. The CDR3 DNA is TGTGCCAGCAGTCAATTGTGGACTAGCGGCCAAGAGACCCAGTACTTC. This translates into CASSQLWTSGQETQYF.

V is TRBV29-1 and J is TRBJ2-3, with TRBD1 matching over 7 bases. This CDR3 spans 13 amino acids. V was pared by 6 bases and J by 2 bases, with 5 bases of the junction left unmatched. Germline values: CDR1 SQVTM, CDR2 ANQGSEA. CDR3 DNA: TGCAGCGTCCCGGGACAGAACACAGATACGCAGTATTTT. It translates to CSVPGQNTDTQYF.

This clone was observed a few times. The rearrangement uses TRBV29-1 and TRBJ2-7; 8 bases line up with TRBD2. The CDR3 loop spans 12 amino acids. Trimming removed 2 bases from V and 3 bases from J; junction bases left unmatched: 0. CDR1 and CDR2 from the germline V gene are SQVTM and ANQGSEA. The CDR3 spells CSVETSGYEQYF. Here the CDR3 DNA reads TGCAGCGTTGAAACTAGCGGCTACGAGCAGTACTTC.

The chain combines TRBV25-1 with TRBJ2-1; maybe TRBD1 (6 bases). V was cut by 4 bases and J by 2 bases, with 12 bases left in between. This CDR3 comprises 15 residues. Germline V gene sequence: CDR1 MGHDK, CDR2 SYGVNS. The CDR3 DNA is TGTGCCAGCAGTGTAACAGGGCCTACCTACAATGAGCAGTTCTTC. Translating gives CASSVTGPTYNEQFF.

The V call is TRBV7-9, the J call TRBJ2-2; a possible D gene is TRBD1 (7 bases). Looked up from germline, CDR1 is SEHNR and CDR2 is FQNEAQ (reference sequence). Between the trimmed V and J ends, which lost 6 bases and 0 bases, there was a span of 11 bases. The CDR3 is 15 amino acids. CDR3 sequence (DNA): TGTGCCAGCAGGGCGGGACAGCCGAACACCGGGGAGCTGTTTTTT. Translating gives CASRAGQPNTGELFF. Full variable domain (outside the CDR3, taken from reference TRBV7-9 and TRBJ2-2): DTGVSQNPRHKITKRGQNVTFRCDPISEHNRLYWYRQTLGQGPEFLTYFQNEAQLEKSRLLSDRFSAERPKGSFSTLEIQRTEQGDSAMYLCASRAGQPNTGELFFGEGSRLTVL.

There are a few counts of this clone. The V and J genes are TRBV6-1 and TRBJ1-2; possibly TRBD1 for D (5 bases). Trimming cost V 10 bases and J 4 bases, with 19 bases left between them. Germline CDR1 is MNHNS and CDR2 is SASEGT. The CDR3 is 14 residues long. CDR3 DNA sequence: TGTGCCATCCTACTGGGGCAGAGGTTCTATGGCTACACCTTC. As protein: CAILLGQRFYGYTF.

The count of this clone is one. V is TRBV7-2 and J is TRBJ1-2, with TRBD1 as a possible D gene (6 bases). Between the trimmed V and J ends, which lost 4 bases and 6 bases, there was a span of 12 bases. The CDR3 sequence is 13 residues long. Germline CDR1 SGHTA, CDR2 FQGNSA. CDR3 region: CASSSTGSNGYTF. The CDR3 coding sequence is TGTGCCAGCAGCTCAACAGGGTCGAATGGCTACACCTTC. Full variable domain (rest looked up from reference TRBV7-2 and TRBJ1-2): GAGVSQSPSNKVTEKGKDVELRCDPISGHTALYWYRQSLGQGLEFLIYFQGNSAPDKSGLPSDRFSAERTGGSVSTLTIQRTQQEDSAVYLCASSSTGSNGYTFGSGTRLTVV.

The chain employs TRBV29-1 and TRBJ1-2, with a possible D match to TRBD1 (5 bases). This CDR3 contains 13 residues. Between the trimmed V and J ends, which lost 5 bases and 4 bases, there was a span of 14 bases. Germline CDR1 is SQVTM and CDR2 is ANQGSEA. The CDR3 DNA follows: TGCAGCGTTATTGAGCGGGGCTCCTATGGCTACACCTTC. It translates to CSVIERGSYGYTF.

This chain uses TRBV30 with TRBJ2-7; D gene ambiguous. Deletions cut 2 bases from V and 3 bases from J, with 8 bases between. CDR3 length: 12 amino acids. Germline V gene data show CDR1 as GTSNPN and CDR2 as SVGIG (reference sequence). The CDR3 spells CAWSLGNYEQYF. CDR3 in DNA: TGTGCCTGGAGTCTAGGAAACTACGAGCAGTACTTC.

V and J are TRBV29-1 and TRBJ1-2; D gene uncertain. Germline V gene lookup returns CDR1 SQVTM and CDR2 ANQGSEA. The CDR3 contains 14 residues. V was cut by 1 base and J by 1 base, with 10 bases left in between. Here the CDR3 DNA reads TGCAGCGTTGAAGGTCGGAGTGGTAACTATGGCTACACCTTC. Translated: CSVEGRSGNYGYTF. The whole variable domain, filled in from reference TRBV29-1 and TRBJ1-2, reads SAVISQKPSRDICQRGTSLTIQCQVDSQVTMMFWYRQQPGQSLTLIATANQGSEATYESGFVIDKFPISRPNLTFSTLTVSNMSPEDSSIYLCSVEGRSGNYGYTFGSGTRLTVV.

V and J are TRBV5-6 and TRBJ1-5; no firm D call. The ends were cut back, 0 bases at V and 3 bases at J, with 4 bases in the middle. The CDR3 extends over 13 amino acids. The germline V gene encodes CDR1 SGHDT and CDR2 YYEEEE. The CDR3 sequence is CASSLGANQPQHF. CDR3 nucleotide sequence: TGTGCCAGCAGCTTGGGGGCCAATCAGCCCCAGCATTTT.